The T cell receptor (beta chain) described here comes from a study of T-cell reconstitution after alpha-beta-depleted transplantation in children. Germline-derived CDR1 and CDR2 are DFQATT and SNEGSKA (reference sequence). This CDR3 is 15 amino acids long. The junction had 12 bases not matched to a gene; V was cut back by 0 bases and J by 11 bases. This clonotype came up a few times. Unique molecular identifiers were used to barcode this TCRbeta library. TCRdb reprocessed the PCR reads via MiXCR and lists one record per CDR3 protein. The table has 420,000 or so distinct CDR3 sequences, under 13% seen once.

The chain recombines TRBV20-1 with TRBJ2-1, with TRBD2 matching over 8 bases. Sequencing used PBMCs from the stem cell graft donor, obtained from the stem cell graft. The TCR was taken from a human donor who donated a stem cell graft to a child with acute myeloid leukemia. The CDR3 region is CSARDSGTTGRKQFF. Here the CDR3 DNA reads TGCAGTGCTAGAGATAGCGGGACCACTGGGAGGAAGCAGTTCTTC.